These 27 T cell receptor beta chains came from one sample sequenced in a study of shared clonotypes between healthy human individuals. The repertoire was sequenced with immunoSEQ multiplex PCR; TCRdb's copy has only in-frame clones and lacks some. The table records about 680,000 clones, roughly 78% of them present only once. Sequenced material: memory CD4+ T cells sorted from blood. Stated subset: CD45RA-negative fraction. The source is a woman in her twenties or thirties in good health.

The chain uses TRBV15 and TRBJ1-2; possible D gene TRBD1, 5 bases. Germline V CDR1 and CDR2: LNHNV, YYDKDF (reference sequence). The CDR3 is made up of 17 amino acids. Trimming shortened V by 0 bases and J by 4 bases, and 18 bases separated the two germline ends. CDR3 protein: CATSRDSTPGQRYGYTF. The CDR3, as DNA: TGTGCCACCAGCAGAGATTCTACGCCAGGGCAACGCTATGGCTACACCTTC.

The J gene is TRBJ1-4, the V gene TRBV29-1; a weak D match, TRBD1 (6 bases). Germline V lookup: CDR1 SQVTM, CDR2 ANQGSEA. This CDR3 contains 13 residues. Trimming took off 7 bases at V and 8 bases at J, with 17 bases between the two ends. The CDR3 region is CSAMPGQREKLFF. The CDR3 DNA is TGCAGCGCCATGCCGGGACAAAGAGAAAAACTGTTTTTT.

This rearrangement joins TRBV6-1 to TRBJ2-7; TRBD2 matches 9 bases. V trimming: 6 bases; J trimming: 7 bases; junction bases outside the gene matches: 10. Looked up from germline, CDR1 is MNHNS and CDR2 is SASEGT. The CDR3 is made up of 14 amino acids. The DNA for the CDR3 is TGTGCCAGCAGCTTAGCGGGAGCCCCTGATGAGCAGTACTTC. This translates into CASSLAGAPDEQYF.

CDR3 bases: TGTGCCAGCTCCCGAGAAATAGCGGGAGGTGGCGAGCAGTACTTC. Its protein is CASSREIAGGGEQYF. The V call is TRBV18, the J call TRBJ2-7, with 10 bases aligning to TRBD2. The CDR3 is 15 amino acids. The junction had 11 bases not matched to a gene; V was cut back by 6 bases and J by 6 bases. The germline gives CDR1 KGHSH, CDR2 LQKENI.

About this clone itself: A much larger clone sits a single nucleotide away, making a read error possible. This chain joins TRBV11-2 and TRBJ2-2; D is possibly TRBD2 (5 bases). CDR1 SGHAT and CDR2 FQNNGV come from the germline V gene. The length of the CDR3 is 16 residues. This chain's CDR3 is CASSLRPPPNTGELLF. In DNA, the CDR3 is TGTGCCAGCAGCTTACGGCCGCCACCGAACACCGGGGAGCTGCTTTTT.

This clone was found a few times. This chain links TRBV5-1 with TRBJ2-6; D is ambiguous. The CDR3 totals 16 residues. V dropped 1 base and J dropped 2 bases, with 10 bases sitting between them. The germline CDR1 and CDR2 sequences are SGHRS and YFSETQ. The chain's CDR3 is CASSLPEQAGANVLTF. As DNA, the CDR3 is TGCGCCAGCAGCTTGCCTGAGCAGGCTGGGGCCAACGTCCTGACTTTC. Variable domain in full (rest from reference TRBV5-1 and TRBJ2-6): KAGVTQTPRYLIKTRGQQVTLSCSPISGHRSVSWYQQTPGQGLQFLFEYFSETQRNKGNFPGRFSGRQFSNSRSEMNVSTLELGDSALYLCASSLPEQAGANVLTFGAGSRLTVL.

This chain connects TRBV27 to TRBJ1-5, with D unclear. Looked up from germline, CDR1 is MNHEY and CDR2 is SMNVEV (reference sequence). V shed 1 base and J shed 5 bases, with 6 bases lying between them. This CDR3 contains 13 residues. CDR3 protein: CASSLYRDQPQHF. DNA of the CDR3: TGTGCCAGCAGTTTATACAGAGATCAGCCCCAGCATTTT.

This clone has a single count. The V call is TRBV19, the J call TRBJ2-4; 8 nucleotides align to TRBD1. The CDR3 has 21 amino acids. V was pared by 5 bases and J by 1 base, with 22 bases of the junction left unmatched. Germline V gene data show CDR1 as LNHDA and CDR2 as SQIVND (reference sequence). The CDR3 nucleotides read TGTGCCAGTAGTCCCCAGGGGGTCCCAGGGGGCTGGGAGCGGGCCAAAAACATTCAGTACTTC. Protein sequence: CASSPQGVPGGWERAKNIQYF.

This clone has a handful of counts. The J gene is TRBJ2-7, the V gene TRBV30; D is possibly TRBD1 (7 bases). From germline, CDR1 is GTSNPN and CDR2 SVGIG (reference sequence). Deletions cut 3 bases from V and 2 bases from J, with 14 bases between. The CDR3 is 14 amino acids. CDR3 amino acids: CAWSRQGGAYEQYF. Here the CDR3 DNA reads TGTGCCTGGAGCCGACAGGGAGGTGCCTACGAGCAGTACTTC.

The table lists this clone with a few counts. This chain links TRBV10-3 with TRBJ1-1; D is possibly TRBD1 (5 bases). The V gene's germline CDR1 is ENHRY and CDR2 SYGVKD. Trimming removed 0 bases from V and 5 bases from J, with 13 bases in between. CDR3 size: 15 residues. The CDR3 DNA reads as TGTGCCATCAGTGAGTCCGGGGGACGTAGGACTGAAGCTTTCTTT. Protein sequence: CAISESGGRRTEAFF.

The chain recombines TRBV28 with TRBJ2-7, with TRBD1 identical over 9 bases. V was pared by 5 bases and J by 6 bases, with 14 bases of the junction left unmatched. CDR3 length equals 16 residues. Germline CDR1 and CDR2: MDHEN and SYDVKM. The CDR3 coding sequence is TGTGCCAGCAGTACACCGGGACAGGGTGTTGGGGGCGAGCAGTACTTC. Protein: CASSTPGQGVGGEQYF.

The chain couples TRBV6-1 to TRBJ2-7; tentative D call: TRBD2 (5 bases). This CDR3 comprises 13 residues. Trimming removed 6 bases from V and 4 bases from J, with 13 bases in between. Germline-derived CDR1 and CDR2 are MNHNS and SASEGT. CDR3 region: CASSTDYKYEQYF. The DNA of the CDR3 is TGTGCCAGCAGCACCGACTATAAGTACGAGCAGTACTTC.

The J gene is TRBJ1-3, the V gene TRBV29-1; perhaps TRBD1 as D (6 bases). V was trimmed by 7 bases and J by 0 bases, leaving 19 bases between them. The germline V gene encodes CDR1 SQVTM and CDR2 ANQGSEA. The length of the CDR3 is 16 residues. The CDR3 nucleotides read TGCAGCGCGCGGGGACAAGGGGCCCTCTCTGGAAACACCATATATTTT. Translation: CSARGQGALSGNTIYF.

Note on this clone: This sequence may be a read error, since a much larger clone differs from it by one base. This sample includes further DNA sequences coding for the same CDR3. The chain couples TRBV5-4 to TRBJ2-3, with 10 bases aligning to TRBD2. Per the germline V gene, CDR1 is SGHNT and CDR2 is YYREEE (reference sequence). The V gene end was trimmed by 4 bases and the J gene end by 2 bases; junction bases not matched to a gene: 1. This CDR3 is 14 amino acids long. CDR3 in DNA: TGTGCCAGCAGCCTAGCGGGAGCCACAGATACGCAGTATTTT. This codes for CASSLAGATDTQYF.

The chain's CDR3 is CASSLGRDAYEQYF. The CDR3 nucleotides read TGTGCCAGCAGCTTAGGACGGGACGCGTACGAGCAGTACTTC. V is TRBV7-2 and J is TRBJ2-7; D assignment may be TRBD1 or TRBD2 (5 bases each). V lost 1 base and J lost 4, with 11 bases in between. Germline loops: CDR1 SGHTA, CDR2 FQGNSA. The CDR3 is 14 amino acids. Supplemented by reference TRBV7-2 and TRBJ2-7, the full variable domain reads GAGVSQSPSNKVTEKGKDVELRCDPISGHTALYWYRQSLGQGLEFLIYFQGNSAPDKSGLPSDRFSAERTGGSVSTLTIQRTQQEDSAVYLCASSLGRDAYEQYFGPGTRLTVT.

The J gene is TRBJ1-2, the V gene TRBV5-1; 7 positions agree with TRBD1. CDR3 length equals 15 residues. Germline trimming cut 0 bases from V and 4 bases from J; bases unmatched to any gene: 6. CDR1 SGHRS and CDR2 YFSETQ come from the germline V gene. CDR3 sequence reads: CASSLDRGGIYGYTF. The CDR3 DNA follows: TGCGCCAGCAGCTTGGATAGAGGGGGCATCTATGGCTACACCTTC.

The V and J genes are TRBV5-1 and TRBJ2-1; no clear D gene. CDR1 is SGHRS and CDR2 is YFSETQ in the germline V gene. Trimming stripped 4 bases from V and 4 bases from J, with 15 bases between. This CDR3 region has 15 residues. This CDR3 is CASSSDSLGYNEQFF. In nucleotides, the CDR3 is TGCGCCAGCAGCAGCGACTCACTGGGGTACAATGAGCAGTTCTTC. Looking up the rest from reference TRBV5-1 and TRBJ2-1 gives the full variable domain: KAGVTQTPRYLIKTRGQQVTLSCSPISGHRSVSWYQQTPGQGLQFLFEYFSETQRNKGNFPGRFSGRQFSNSRSEMNVSTLELGDSALYLCASSSDSLGYNEQFFGPGTRLTVL.

As regards this clone: At one end the junction does not follow the germline gene, possibly because of a read error. The chain is built from TRBV30 and TRBJ2-6; a weak D match, TRBD2 (6 bases). Looked up from germline, CDR1 is GTSNPN and CDR2 is SVGIG (reference sequence). The CDR3 has 15 residues. CDR3 bases: TGTGCCCGGAGCGGGTTCAGCTCTGGGGCCAACGTCCTGACTTTC. Translating gives CARSGFSSGANVLTF.

The V gene is TRBV2, the J gene TRBJ1-2; D ambiguous. The CDR3 length is 13 residues. Germline lookup yields CDR1 SNHLY and CDR2 FYNNEI. V lost 6 bases and J lost 8, with 16 bases in between. The DNA of the CDR3 is TGTGCCAGCAGCCAAAACGCGGGGATCGGCTACACCTTC. It yields the protein CASSQNAGIGYTF.

The J gene is TRBJ1-1, the V gene TRBV28; no clear D. V lost 4 bases to trimming and J lost 8 bases, with 8 bases between them. Looked up from germline, CDR1 is MDHEN and CDR2 is SYDVKM. The CDR3 has 11 residues. The CDR3 loop reads CASSYMAEAFF. In nucleotides, the CDR3 is TGTGCCAGCAGTTATATGGCCGAAGCTTTCTTT.

This clone has just one count. The chain employs TRBV5-5 and TRBJ1-1; unclear D gene. Germline CDR1 reads SGHKS; CDR2 reads YYEKEE (reference sequence). CDR3 length equals 16 residues. Trimming took off 0 bases at V and 0 bases at J, with 12 bases between the two ends. The CDR3 nucleotides read TGTGCCAGCAGCTTGGTCAGTAACAGAATGAACACTGAAGCTTTCTTT. It codes for CASSLVSNRMNTEAFF.

The chain recombines TRBV14 with TRBJ2-5, with D possibly being TRBD2 (5 bases). The CDR3 covers 16 residues. CDR1 is SGHDN, CDR2 FVKESK, per germline. The V gene lost 1 base and the J gene lost 5 bases, with 17 bases spanning the gap. CDR3 nucleotide sequence: TGTGCCAGCAGCCAAGGGGGTCGGGGTGTTAAGGAGACCCAGTACTTC. Its translation: CASSQGGRGVKETQYF.

The J gene is TRBJ2-6, the V gene TRBV27, with a possible D match to TRBD2 (6 bases). This CDR3 spans 19 amino acids. Germline-derived CDR1 and CDR2 are MNHEY and SMNVEV (reference sequence). Trimming removed 1 base at V and 0 bases at J, with 16 bases between. The CDR3 DNA follows: TGTGCCAGCAGTTTATTTTGGGGGACTGGAGGCTCTGGGGCCAACGTCCTGACTTTC. It translates to CASSLFWGTGGSGANVLTF.

The chain couples TRBV19 to TRBJ1-5, with TRBD1 identical over 11 bases. CDR1 is LNHDA, CDR2 SQIVND, per germline (reference sequence). V lost 7 bases, J lost 5 bases, and 4 bases stayed unmatched. The CDR3 sequence is 14 residues long. CDR3 coding DNA: TGTGCCAGTACCGGGACAGGGGGACATCAGCCCCAGCATTTT. This encodes CASTGTGGHQPQHF.

Turning to this clone: A much larger clone is a single base away; this may be a read error. This chain uses TRBV11-3 with TRBJ2-7; D uncertain. The V and J ends lost 1 base and 2 bases respectively, with 6 bases between them. Germline lookup yields CDR1 SGHNT and CDR2 YENEEA. CDR3 size: 13 residues. Written as DNA, the CDR3 is TGTGCCAGCAGCTTAGGACAAACCTACGAGCAGTACTTC. The encoded protein is CASSLGQTYEQYF. The variable domain in full, with the rest retrieved from reference TRBV11-3 and TRBJ2-7, is EAGVVQSPRYKIIEKKQPVAFWCNPISGHNTLYWYLQNLGQGPELLIRYENEEAVDDSQLPKDRFSAERLKGVDSTLKIQPAELGDSAVYLCASSLGQTYEQYFGPGTRLTVT.

The rearrangement uses TRBV21-1 and TRBJ1-1; the table's D call, TRBD1, was not checked against the DNA. TRBV21-1 is annotated as a pseudogene. CDR3 length: 14 amino acids. CDR3 protein: CASSTTGRNTEAFF. Here the CDR3 DNA reads TGTGCCAGCAGTACGACAGGGAGGAACACTGAAGCTTTCTTT.

V gene TRBV5-1 combines with J gene TRBJ1-3; 10 bases are a match to TRBD1. Germline values: CDR1 SGHRS, CDR2 YFSETQ. The junction had 5 bases not matched to a gene; V was cut back by 4 bases and J by 4 bases. The CDR3 extends over 15 amino acids. The CDR3 loop reads CASSGTGVGGNTIYF. The CDR3 nucleotides are TGCGCCAGCAGCGGGACAGGGGTCGGGGGAAACACCATATATTTT. Drawing the rest from reference TRBV5-1 and TRBJ1-3, the complete variable domain is KAGVTQTPRYLIKTRGQQVTLSCSPISGHRSVSWYQQTPGQGLQFLFEYFSETQRNKGNFPGRFSGRQFSNSRSEMNVSTLELGDSALYLCASSGTGVGGNTIYFGEGSWLTVV.